This T cell receptor (beta chain) was sequenced during a study of CD8 T cells in Susac syndrome. cDNA came from roughly 0.53 to 1 ug RNA primed by random hexamers. Each CDR3 protein is one row after TCRdb ran MiXCR on the immunoSEQ multiplex PCR reads. The sample carries about 430,000 distinct CDR3 sequences, 75% to 90% recorded once. Trimming cost V 1 base and J 0 bases, with 7 bases left between them. The CDR3 runs to 15 residues. Germline loops: CDR1 SEHNR, CDR2 FQNEAQ (reference sequence). Sequenced input: CD8+ T cells from PBMCs. The receptor was derived from a human donor with multiple sclerosis. The chain couples TRBV7-9 to TRBJ1-3; D gene uncertain. The CDR3 reads CASSLDGFSGNTIYF. CDR3 sequence (DNA): TGTGCCAGCAGCTTAGACGGTTTCTCTGGAAACACCATATATTTT. Full variable domain (remainder filled in from reference TRBV7-9 and TRBJ1-3): DTGVSQNPRHKITKRGQNVTFRCDPISEHNRLYWYRQTLGQGPEFLTYFQNEAQLEKSRLLSDRFSAERPKGSFSTLEIQRTEQGDSAMYLCASSLDGFSGNTIYFGEGSWLTVV.